This TCR beta chain emerged from a study of shared clonotypes between healthy human individuals. At the level of the study: Ranging from 18 to 49 in age, donors were two women and a few men.

The CDR3 is 14 residues long. The germline V gene encodes CDR1 SNHLY and CDR2 FYNNEI. The V end lost 8 bases, the J end lost 2 bases, and 15 bases lay between the germline ends. CD4+ cells yielded CD45RA+ naive and CD45RA-negative memory subsets. Per the original methods: Filtering was not the same, since immunoSEQ gave junction-only sequences without quality scores. The method was immunoSEQ multiplex PCR; TCRdb's version includes in-frame clones alone and lacks a portion of them. The V and J calls and clone size were taken over from that table, and D and trimming were inferred from the DNA. The sample shows some 2,100,000 clones, 90% to 97% of them seen only once.

This TCR was recovered from a man between 18 and 29 years old in good health. V usage is TRBV2 and J usage is TRBJ1-1, with D possibly being TRBD1 (6 bases). Sequencing input: naive CD4+ T cells sorted from blood. Indicated subset: CD45RA+ positively selected. DNA for the CDR3: TGTGCCAGCGGAGCGGGGGCCCTAAACACTGAAGCTTTCTTT. It encodes CASGAGALNTEAFF.